Below, one TCR beta chain is given with its context. The data belong to a study of blood T cell repertoires in COVID-19. CDR1 is MDHEN, CDR2 SYDVKM, per germline. V was pared by 5 bases and J by 4 bases, with 2 bases of the junction left unmatched. There are 13 residues in the CDR3. Measured with immunoSEQ multiplex PCR; TCRdb has only the in-frame clones, and not every one. Seen here are 150,000 or so clones, roughly 89% observed once, and the top ten hold over 4.5%. The sequence was collected from a human donor in a cohort sampled during active COVID-19. The chain carries TRBV28 and TRBJ2-5; 9 bases agree with TRBD1. Sample: peripheral blood. This CDR3 reads CASSGTGLETQYF. CDR3 coding DNA: TGTGCCAGCAGTGGGACAGGGTTAGAGACCCAGTACTTC.